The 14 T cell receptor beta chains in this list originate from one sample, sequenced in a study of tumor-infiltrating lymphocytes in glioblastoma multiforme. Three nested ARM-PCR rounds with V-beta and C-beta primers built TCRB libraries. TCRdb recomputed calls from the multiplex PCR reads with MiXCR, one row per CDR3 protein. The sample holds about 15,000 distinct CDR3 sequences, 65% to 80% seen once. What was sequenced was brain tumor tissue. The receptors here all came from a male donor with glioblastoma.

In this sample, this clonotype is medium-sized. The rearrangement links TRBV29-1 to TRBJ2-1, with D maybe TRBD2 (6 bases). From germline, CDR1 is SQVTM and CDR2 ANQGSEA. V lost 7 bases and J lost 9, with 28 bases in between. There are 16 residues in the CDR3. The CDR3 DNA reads TGCAGCGGTGGGGCAGGTAGCGGAGGGGCCCAACGTGAGCAGTTCTTC. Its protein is CSGGAGSGGAQREQFF.

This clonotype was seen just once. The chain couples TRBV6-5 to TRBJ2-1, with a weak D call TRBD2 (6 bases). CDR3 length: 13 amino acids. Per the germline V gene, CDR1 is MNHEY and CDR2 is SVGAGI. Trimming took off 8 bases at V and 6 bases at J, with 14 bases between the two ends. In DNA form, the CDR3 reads TGTGCCAGCCGTCGCCCCGGGAGCAATGAGCAGTTCTTC. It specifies CASRRPGSNEQFF.

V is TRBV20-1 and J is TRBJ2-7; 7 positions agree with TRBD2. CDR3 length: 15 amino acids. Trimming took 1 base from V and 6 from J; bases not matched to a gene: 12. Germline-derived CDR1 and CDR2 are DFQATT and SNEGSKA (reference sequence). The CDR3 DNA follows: TGCAGTGCTAGAGGGCCGGGACTATCTTTGGTCGAGCAGTACTTC. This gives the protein CSARGPGLSLVEQYF.

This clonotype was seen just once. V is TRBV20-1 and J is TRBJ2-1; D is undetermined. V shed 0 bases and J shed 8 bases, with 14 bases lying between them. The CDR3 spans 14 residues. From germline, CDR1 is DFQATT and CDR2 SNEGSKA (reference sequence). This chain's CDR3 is CSARDEAELYEQFF. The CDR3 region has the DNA TGCAGTGCTAGAGATGAGGCAGAATTGTATGAGCAGTTCTTC.

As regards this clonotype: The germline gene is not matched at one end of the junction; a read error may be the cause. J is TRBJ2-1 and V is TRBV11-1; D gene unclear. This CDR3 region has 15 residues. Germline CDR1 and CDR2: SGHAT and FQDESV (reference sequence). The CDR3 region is CASGLGTGQYNEQLF. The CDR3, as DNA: TGTGCCAGCGGCTTAGGAACCGGGCAGTACAATGAGCAGCTCTTC.

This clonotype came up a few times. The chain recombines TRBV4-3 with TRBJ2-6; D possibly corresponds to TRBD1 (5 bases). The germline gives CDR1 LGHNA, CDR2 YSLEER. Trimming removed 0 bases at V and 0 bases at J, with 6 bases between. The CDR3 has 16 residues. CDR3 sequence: CASSQEQVSGANVLTF. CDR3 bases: TGCGCCAGCAGCCAAGAACAGGTCTCTGGGGCCAACGTCCTGACTTTC.

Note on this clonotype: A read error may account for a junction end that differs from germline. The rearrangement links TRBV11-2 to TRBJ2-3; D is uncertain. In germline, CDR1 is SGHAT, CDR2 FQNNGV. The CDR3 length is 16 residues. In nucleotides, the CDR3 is TGTGCCAGCAGCTTAGATTTAGGGCTGAGCACAGATAGGCAGTATTTT. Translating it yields CASSLDLGLSTDRQYF. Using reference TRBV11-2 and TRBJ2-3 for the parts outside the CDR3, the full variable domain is EAGVAQSPRYKIIEKRQSVAFWCNPISGHATLYWYQQILGQGPKLLIQFQNNGVVDDSQLPKDRFSAERLKGVDSTLKIQPAKLEDSAVYLCASSLDLGLSTDRQYFGPGTRLTVL.

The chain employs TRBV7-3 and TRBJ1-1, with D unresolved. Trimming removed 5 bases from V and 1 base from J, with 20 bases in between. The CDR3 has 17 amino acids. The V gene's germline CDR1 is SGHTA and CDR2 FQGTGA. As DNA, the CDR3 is TGTGCCAGCAGCCCAAAAGGCGCAATGGGGAGGAACACTGAAGCTTTCTTT. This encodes CASSPKGAMGRNTEAFF.

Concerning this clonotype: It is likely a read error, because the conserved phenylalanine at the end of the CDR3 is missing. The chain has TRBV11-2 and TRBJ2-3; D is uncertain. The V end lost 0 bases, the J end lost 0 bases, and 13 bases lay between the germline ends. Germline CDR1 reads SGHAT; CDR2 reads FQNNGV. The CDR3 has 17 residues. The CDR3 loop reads CASSLDPADTSTDTQYS. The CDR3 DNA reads TGTGCCAGCAGCTTAGATCCTGCAGACACCAGCACAGATACGCAGTATTCT.

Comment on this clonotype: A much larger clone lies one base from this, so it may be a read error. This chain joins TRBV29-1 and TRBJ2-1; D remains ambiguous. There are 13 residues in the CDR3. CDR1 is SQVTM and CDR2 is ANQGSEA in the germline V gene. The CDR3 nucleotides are TGCAACGTTGAAGATCCTTCGGCCAGTGAGCAGTTCTTC. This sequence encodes CNVEDPSASEQFF.

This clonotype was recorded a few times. The CDR3 DNA is TGTGCCAACATCGCCGCCGTCCCACAGGATGAAGCTTTCTTT. Translated, it gives CANIAAVPQDEAFF. The rearrangement uses TRBV6-2 or TRBV6-3 and TRBJ1-1, with D possibly being TRBD1 (5 bases). Per the germline V gene, CDR1 is MNHEY and CDR2 is SVGEGT. The CDR3 consists of 14 residues. The ends were cut back, 10 bases at V and 7 bases at J, with 22 bases in the middle.

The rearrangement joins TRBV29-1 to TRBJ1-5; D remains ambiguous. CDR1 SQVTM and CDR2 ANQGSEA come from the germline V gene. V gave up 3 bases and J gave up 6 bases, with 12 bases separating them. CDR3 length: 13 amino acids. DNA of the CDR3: TGCAGCGTTGAGGTGGACCCTCGTCAGCCCCAGCATTTT. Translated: CSVEVDPRQPQHF.

The CDR3 DNA sequence: TGTGCCAGCAGTTGGACGGCGAACACTGAAGCTTTCTTT. Encoded protein: CASSWTANTEAFF. The chain is built from TRBV6-5 and TRBJ1-1; D call uncertain. The germline V and J ends were trimmed by 4 bases and 1 base, with 7 bases remaining between them. CDR3 length: 13 residues. Per the germline V gene, CDR1 is MNHEY and CDR2 is SVGAGI.

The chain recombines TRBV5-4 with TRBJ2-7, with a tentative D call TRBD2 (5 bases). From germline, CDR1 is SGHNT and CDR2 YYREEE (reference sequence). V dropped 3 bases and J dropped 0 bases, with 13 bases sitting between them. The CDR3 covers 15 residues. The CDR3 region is CASSSLGSRSYEQYF. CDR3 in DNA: TGTGCCAGCAGCTCGCTGGGGAGTCGCTCCTACGAGCAGTACTTC. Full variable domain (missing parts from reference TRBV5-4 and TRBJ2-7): ETGVTQSPTHLIKTRGQQVTLRCSSQSGHNTVSWYQQALGQGPQFIFQYYREEENGRGNFPPRFSGLQFPNYSSELNVNALELDDSALYLCASSSLGSRSYEQYFGPGTRLTVT.